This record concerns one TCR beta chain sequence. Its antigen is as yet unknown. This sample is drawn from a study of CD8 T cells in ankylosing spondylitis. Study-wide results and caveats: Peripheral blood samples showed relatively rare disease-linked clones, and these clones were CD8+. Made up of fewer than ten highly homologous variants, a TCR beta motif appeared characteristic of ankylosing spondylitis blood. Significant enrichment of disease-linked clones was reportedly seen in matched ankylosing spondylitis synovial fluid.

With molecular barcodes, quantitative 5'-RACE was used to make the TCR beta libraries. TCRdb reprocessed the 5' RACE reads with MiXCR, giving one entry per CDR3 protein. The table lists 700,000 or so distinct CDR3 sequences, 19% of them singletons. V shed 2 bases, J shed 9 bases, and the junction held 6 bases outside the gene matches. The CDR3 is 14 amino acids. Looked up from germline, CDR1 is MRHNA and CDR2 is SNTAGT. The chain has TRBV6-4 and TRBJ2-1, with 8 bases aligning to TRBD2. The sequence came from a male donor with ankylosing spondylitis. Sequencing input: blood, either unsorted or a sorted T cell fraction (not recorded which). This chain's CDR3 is CASSDVGGAGEQFF. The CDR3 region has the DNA TGTGCCAGCAGTGACGTCGGGGGGGCTGGTGAGCAGTTCTTC.